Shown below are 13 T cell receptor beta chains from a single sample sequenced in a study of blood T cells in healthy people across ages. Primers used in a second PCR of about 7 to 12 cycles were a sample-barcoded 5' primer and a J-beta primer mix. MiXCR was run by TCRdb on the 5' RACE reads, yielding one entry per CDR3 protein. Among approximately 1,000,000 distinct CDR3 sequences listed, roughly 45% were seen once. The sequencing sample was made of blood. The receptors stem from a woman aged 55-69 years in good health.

CDR3 sequence (DNA): TGTGCCAGCAGTTTACGGCGGACTAGACGGGATACGCAGTATTTT. Translated: CASSLRRTRRDTQYF. V is TRBV28 and J is TRBJ2-3, with 7 bases lining up with TRBD2. The V and J ends lost 2 bases and 6 bases, in that order; junction bases with no gene match: 8. This CDR3 region has 15 residues. Germline V gives CDR1 MDHEN, CDR2 SYDVKM.

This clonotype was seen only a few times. CDR3 in amino acids: CASSEWGQGAETQYF. In DNA form, the CDR3 reads TGTGCCAGCAGTGAGTGGGGCCAGGGGGCAGAGACCCAGTACTTC. J is TRBJ2-5 and V is TRBV25-1; 8 nucleotides agree with TRBD1. This CDR3 comprises 15 residues. The V and J ends lost 3 bases and 4 bases, in that order; junction bases with no gene match: 7. Germline CDR1 reads MGHDK; CDR2 reads SYGVNS. The complete variable domain, with remaining parts taken from reference TRBV25-1 and TRBJ2-5, reads EADIYQTPRYLVIGTGKKITLECSQTMGHDKMYWYQQDPGMELHLIHYSYGVNSTEKGDLSSESTVSRIRTEHFPLTLESARPSHTSQYLCASSEWGQGAETQYFGPGTRLLVL.

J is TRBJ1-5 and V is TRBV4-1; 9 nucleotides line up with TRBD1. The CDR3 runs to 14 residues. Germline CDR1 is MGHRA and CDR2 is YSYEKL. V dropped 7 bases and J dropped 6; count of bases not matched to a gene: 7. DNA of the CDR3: TGCGCCAGCAACCCCGGGACAGGGAGTCAGCCCCAGCATTTT. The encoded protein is CASNPGTGSQPQHF.

CDR3 coding DNA: TGCAGTGCTAGAGGAACGGTGGGGCCAGGGTCGAACTATGGCTACACCTTC. Its protein is CSARGTVGPGSNYGYTF. V usage is TRBV20-1 and J usage is TRBJ1-2; D perhaps matches TRBD1 (5 bases). Per the germline V gene, CDR1 is DFQATT and CDR2 is SNEGSKA (reference sequence). Trimming cost V 1 base and J 2 bases, with 20 bases left between them. The CDR3 length is 17 residues.

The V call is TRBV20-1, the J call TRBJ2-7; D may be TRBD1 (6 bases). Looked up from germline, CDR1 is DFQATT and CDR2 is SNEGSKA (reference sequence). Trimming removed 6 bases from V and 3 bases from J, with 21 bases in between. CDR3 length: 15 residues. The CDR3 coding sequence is TGCAGTGCCCGAAGAGCTGGGGGCGCCCTCTACGAGCAGTACTTC. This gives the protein CSARRAGGALYEQYF.

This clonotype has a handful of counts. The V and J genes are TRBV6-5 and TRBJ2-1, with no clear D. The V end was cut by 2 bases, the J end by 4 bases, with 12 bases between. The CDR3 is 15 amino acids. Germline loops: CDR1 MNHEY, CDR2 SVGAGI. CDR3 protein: CASSYQDGRYNEQFF. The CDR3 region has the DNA TGTGCCAGCAGTTACCAGGACGGAAGATACAATGAGCAGTTCTTC.

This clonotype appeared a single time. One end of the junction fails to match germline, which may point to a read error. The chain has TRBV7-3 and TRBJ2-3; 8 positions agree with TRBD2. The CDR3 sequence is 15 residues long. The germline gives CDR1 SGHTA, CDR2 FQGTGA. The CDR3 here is CASSPNSGRLNEQYF. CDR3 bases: TGTGCCAGCAGCCCCAACAGCGGGAGATTGAATGAGCAGTACTTT.

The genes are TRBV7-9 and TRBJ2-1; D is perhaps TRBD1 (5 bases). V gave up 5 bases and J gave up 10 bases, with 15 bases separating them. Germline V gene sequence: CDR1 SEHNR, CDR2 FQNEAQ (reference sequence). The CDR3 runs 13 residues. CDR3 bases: TGTGCCAGCAGCCCAAAGGACACGTACGAGCAGTTCTTC. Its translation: CASSPKDTYEQFF.

CDR3 sequence (DNA): TGCAGTGCCCCCAGAGTCGGGACAGGGGGGAAGCAACTGTACTTC. Protein: CSAPRVGTGGKQLYF. V gene TRBV20-1 combines with J gene TRBJ2-5, with 11 bases that match TRBD1. Looked up from germline, CDR1 is DFQATT and CDR2 is SNEGSKA (reference sequence). This CDR3 has 15 residues. Germline trimming cut 6 bases from V and 13 bases from J; bases unmatched to any gene: 19.

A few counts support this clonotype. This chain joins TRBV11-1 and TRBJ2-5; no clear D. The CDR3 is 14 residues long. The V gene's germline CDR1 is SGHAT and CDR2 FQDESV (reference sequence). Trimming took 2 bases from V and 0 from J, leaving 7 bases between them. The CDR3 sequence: CASSLTSNQETQYF. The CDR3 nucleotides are TGTGCCAGCAGCTTAACCTCGAACCAAGAGACCCAGTACTTC. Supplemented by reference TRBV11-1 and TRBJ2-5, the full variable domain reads EAEVAQSPRYKITEKSQAVAFWCDPISGHATLYWYRQILGQGPELLVQFQDESVVDDSQLPKDRFSAERLKGVDSTLKIQPAELGDSAMYLCASSLTSNQETQYFGPGTRLLVL.

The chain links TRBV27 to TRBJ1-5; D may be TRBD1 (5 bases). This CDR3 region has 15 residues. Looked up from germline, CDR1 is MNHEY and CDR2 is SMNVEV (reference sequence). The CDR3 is CVTSRGSGVNQPQHF. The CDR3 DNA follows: TGTGTCACCAGCAGAGGGTCGGGGGTAAATCAGCCCCAGCATTTT.

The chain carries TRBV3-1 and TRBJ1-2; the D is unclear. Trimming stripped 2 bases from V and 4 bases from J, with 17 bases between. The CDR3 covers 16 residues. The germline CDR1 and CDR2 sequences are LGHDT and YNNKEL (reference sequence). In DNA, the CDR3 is TGTGCCAGCAGCCAACCCCCAACCGGGTCCTCCTATGGCTACACCTTC. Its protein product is CASSQPPTGSSYGYTF.

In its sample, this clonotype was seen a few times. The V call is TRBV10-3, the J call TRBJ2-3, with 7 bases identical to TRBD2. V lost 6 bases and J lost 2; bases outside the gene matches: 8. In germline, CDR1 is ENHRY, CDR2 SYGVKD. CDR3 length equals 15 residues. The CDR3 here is CAIRSTSQNTDTQYF. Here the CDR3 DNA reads TGTGCCATCAGATCGACTAGCCAGAACACAGATACGCAGTATTTT.